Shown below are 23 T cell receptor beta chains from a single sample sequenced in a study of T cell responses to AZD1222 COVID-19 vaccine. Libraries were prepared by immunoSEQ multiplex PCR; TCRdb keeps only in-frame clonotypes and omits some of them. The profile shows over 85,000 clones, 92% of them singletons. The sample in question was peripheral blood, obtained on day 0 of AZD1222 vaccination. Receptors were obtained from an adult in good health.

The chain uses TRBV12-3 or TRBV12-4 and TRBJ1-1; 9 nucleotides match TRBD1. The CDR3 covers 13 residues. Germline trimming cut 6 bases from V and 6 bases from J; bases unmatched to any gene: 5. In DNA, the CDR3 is TGTGCCAGCAGCTCCCGACAGGGGGCTGAAGCTTTCTTT. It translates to CASSSRQGAEAFF.

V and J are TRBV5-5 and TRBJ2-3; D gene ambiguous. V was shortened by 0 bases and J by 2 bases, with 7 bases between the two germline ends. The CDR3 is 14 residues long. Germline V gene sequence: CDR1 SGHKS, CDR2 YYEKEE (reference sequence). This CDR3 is CASSLGGSTDTQYF. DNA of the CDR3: TGTGCCAGCAGCTTGGGGGGATCCACAGATACGCAGTATTTT.

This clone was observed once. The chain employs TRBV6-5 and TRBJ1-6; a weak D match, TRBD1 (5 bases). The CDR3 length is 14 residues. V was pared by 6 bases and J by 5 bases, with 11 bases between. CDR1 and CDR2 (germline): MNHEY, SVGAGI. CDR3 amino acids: CASRGTWDNSPLHF. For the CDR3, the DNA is TGTGCCAGCAGAGGGACCTGGGATAATTCACCCCTCCACTTT.

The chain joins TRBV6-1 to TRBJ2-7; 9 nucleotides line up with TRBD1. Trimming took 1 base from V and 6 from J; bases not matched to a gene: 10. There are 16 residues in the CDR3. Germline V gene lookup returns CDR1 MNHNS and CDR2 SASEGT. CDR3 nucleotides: TGTGCCAGCAGTGAAGTTCGAGGACAGGGGCCCGGCGAGCAGTACTTC. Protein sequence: CASSEVRGQGPGEQYF.

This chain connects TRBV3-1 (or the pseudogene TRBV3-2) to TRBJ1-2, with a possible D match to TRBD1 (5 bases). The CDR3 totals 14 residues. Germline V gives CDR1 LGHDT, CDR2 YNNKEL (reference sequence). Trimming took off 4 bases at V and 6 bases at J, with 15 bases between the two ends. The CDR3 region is CASSLPGPRHGYTF. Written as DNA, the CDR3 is TGTGCCAGCAGCCTGCCGGGACCGCGGCATGGCTACACCTTC.

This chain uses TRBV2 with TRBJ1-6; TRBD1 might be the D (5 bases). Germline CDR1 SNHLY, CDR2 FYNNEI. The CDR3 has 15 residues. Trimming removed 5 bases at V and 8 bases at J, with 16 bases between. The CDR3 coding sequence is TGTGCCAGCAGTCCCTTGGGGGTGGAATATTCACCCCTCCACTTT. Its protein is CASSPLGVEYSPLHF. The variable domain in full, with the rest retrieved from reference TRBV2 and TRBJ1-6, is EPEVTQTPSHQVTQMGQEVILRCVPISNHLYFYWYRQILGQKVEFLVSFYNNEISEKSEIFDDQFSVERPDGSNFTLKIRSTKLEDSAMYFCASSPLGVEYSPLHFGNGTRLTVT.

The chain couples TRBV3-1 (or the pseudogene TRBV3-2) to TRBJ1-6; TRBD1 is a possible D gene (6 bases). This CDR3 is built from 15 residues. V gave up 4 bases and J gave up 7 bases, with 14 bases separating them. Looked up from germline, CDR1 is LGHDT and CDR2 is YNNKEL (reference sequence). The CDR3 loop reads CASSPRGGRNSPLHF. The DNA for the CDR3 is TGTGCCAGCAGCCCAAGAGGGGGTAGAAATTCACCCCTCCACTTT.

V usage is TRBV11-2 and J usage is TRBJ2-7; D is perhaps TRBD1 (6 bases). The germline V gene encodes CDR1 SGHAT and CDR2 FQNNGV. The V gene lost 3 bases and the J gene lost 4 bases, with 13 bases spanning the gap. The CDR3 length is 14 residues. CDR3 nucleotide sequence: TGTGCCAGCAGCTTTGAACAGGGAGAATACGAGCAGTACTTC. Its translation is CASSFEQGEYEQYF. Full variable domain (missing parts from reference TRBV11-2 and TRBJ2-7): EAGVAQSPRYKIIEKRQSVAFWCNPISGHATLYWYQQILGQGPKLLIQFQNNGVVDDSQLPKDRFSAERLKGVDSTLKIQPAKLEDSAVYLCASSFEQGEYEQYFGPGTRLTVT.

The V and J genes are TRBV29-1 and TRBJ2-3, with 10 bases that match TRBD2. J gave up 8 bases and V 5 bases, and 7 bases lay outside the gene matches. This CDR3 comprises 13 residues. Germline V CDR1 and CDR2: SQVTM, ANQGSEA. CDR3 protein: CSVTAGGPRTQYF. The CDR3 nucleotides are TGCAGCGTTACAGCGGGGGGGCCACGTACGCAGTATTTT.

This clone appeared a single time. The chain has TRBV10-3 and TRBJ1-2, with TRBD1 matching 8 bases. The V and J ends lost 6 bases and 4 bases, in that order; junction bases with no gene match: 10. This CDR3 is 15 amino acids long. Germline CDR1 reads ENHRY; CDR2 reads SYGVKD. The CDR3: CAIRTGTGVFYGYTF. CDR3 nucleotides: TGTGCCATCAGGACCGGGACAGGCGTTTTCTATGGCTACACCTTC.

CDR3 sequence: CSVDARTVGSTQYF. The CDR3 DNA is TGCAGCGTTGACGCACGTACAGTGGGATCGACCCAGTACTTC. J is TRBJ2-5 and V is TRBV29-1; no definite D call. Germline V gene sequence: CDR1 SQVTM, CDR2 ANQGSEA. CDR3 size: 14 residues. The V gene lost 3 bases and the J gene lost 7 bases, with 18 bases spanning the gap.

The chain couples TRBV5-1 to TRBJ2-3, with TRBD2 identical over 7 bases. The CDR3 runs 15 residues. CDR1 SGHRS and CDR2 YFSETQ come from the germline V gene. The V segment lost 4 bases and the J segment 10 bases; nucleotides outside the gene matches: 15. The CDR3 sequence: CASSTRLALLGAQYF. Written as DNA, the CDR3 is TGCGCCAGCAGCACCAGACTAGCTCTCCTAGGGGCGCAGTATTTT. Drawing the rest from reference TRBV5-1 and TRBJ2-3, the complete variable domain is KAGVTQTPRYLIKTRGQQVTLSCSPISGHRSVSWYQQTPGQGLQFLFEYFSETQRNKGNFPGRFSGRQFSNSRSEMNVSTLELGDSALYLCASSTRLALLGAQYFGPGTRLTVL.

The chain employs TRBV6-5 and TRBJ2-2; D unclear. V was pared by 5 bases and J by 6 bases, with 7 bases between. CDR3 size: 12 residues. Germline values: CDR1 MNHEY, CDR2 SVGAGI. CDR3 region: CASSSDPGELFF. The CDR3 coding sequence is TGTGCCAGCAGTAGCGATCCCGGGGAGCTGTTTTTT.

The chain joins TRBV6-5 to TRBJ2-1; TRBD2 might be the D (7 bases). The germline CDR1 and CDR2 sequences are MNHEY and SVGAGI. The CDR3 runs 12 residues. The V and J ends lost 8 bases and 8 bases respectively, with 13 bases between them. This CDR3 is CASLGGGDEQFF. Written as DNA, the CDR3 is TGTGCCAGCCTGGGCGGGGGCGATGAGCAGTTCTTC.

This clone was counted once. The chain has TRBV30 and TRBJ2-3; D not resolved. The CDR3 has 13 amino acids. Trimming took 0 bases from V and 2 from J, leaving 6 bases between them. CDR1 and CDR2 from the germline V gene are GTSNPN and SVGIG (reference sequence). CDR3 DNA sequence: TGTGCCTGGAGTGTTCAGGTCACAGATACGCAGTATTTT. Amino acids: CAWSVQVTDTQYF.

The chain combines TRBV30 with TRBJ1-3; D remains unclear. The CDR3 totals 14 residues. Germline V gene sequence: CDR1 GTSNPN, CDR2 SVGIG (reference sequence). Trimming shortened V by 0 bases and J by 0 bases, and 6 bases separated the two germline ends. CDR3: CAWSVDRSGNTIYF. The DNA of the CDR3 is TGTGCCTGGAGTGTCGATCGCTCTGGAAACACCATATATTTT.

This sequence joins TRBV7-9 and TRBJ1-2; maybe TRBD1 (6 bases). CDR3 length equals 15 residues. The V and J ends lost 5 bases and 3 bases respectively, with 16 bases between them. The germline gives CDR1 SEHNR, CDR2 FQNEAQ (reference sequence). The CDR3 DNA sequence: TGTGCCAGCAGCCCCCGGACAGATTCCTACTATGGCTACACCTTC. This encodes CASSPRTDSYYGYTF.

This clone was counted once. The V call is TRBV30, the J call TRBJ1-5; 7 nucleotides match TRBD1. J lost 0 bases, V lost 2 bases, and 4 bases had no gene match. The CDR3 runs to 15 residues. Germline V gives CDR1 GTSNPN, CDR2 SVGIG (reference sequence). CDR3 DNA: TGTGCCTGGAGTACCGGACAGGTTAGCAATCAGCCCCAGCATTTT. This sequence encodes CAWSTGQVSNQPQHF.

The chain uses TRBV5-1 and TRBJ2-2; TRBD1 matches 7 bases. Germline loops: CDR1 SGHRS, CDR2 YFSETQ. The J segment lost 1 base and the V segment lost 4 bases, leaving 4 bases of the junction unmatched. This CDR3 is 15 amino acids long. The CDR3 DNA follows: TGCGCCAGCAGCCCGAACAGGGGGAACACCGGGGAGCTGTTTTTT. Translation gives CASSPNRGNTGELFF.

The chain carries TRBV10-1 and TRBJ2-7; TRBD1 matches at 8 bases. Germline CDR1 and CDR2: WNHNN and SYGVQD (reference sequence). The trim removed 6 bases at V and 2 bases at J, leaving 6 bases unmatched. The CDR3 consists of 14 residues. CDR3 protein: CASSPRQGTYEQYF. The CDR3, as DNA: TGCGCCAGCAGCCCCAGACAGGGGACCTACGAGCAGTACTTC.

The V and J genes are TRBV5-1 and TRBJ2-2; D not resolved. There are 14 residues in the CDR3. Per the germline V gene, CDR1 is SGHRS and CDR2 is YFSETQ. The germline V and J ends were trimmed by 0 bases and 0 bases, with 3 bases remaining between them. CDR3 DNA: TGCGCCAGCAGCTTGGACGCGAACACCGGGGAGCTGTTTTTT. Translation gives CASSLDANTGELFF.

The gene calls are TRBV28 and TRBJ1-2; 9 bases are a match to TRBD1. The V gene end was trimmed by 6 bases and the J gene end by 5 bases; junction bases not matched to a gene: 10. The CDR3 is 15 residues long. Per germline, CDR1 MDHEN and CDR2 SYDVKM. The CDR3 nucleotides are TGTGCCAGCAGCACCGCCTCGACAGGGGGGTATGGCTACACCTTC. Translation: CASSTASTGGYGYTF.

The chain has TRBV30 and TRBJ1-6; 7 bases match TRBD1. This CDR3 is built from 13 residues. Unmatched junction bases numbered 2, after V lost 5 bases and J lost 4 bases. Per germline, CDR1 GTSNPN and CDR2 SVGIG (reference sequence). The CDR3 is CAWQQGYNSPLHF. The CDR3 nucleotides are TGTGCCTGGCAACAGGGGTATAATTCACCCCTCCACTTT.